This T cell receptor (beta chain) emerged from a study of cytomegalovirus exposure and HLA in healthy donors. Germline CDR1 MDHEN, CDR2 SYDVKM. The length of the CDR3 is 14 residues. Trimming pared 6 bases from V and 7 bases from J, leaving 16 bases between. A multiplex PCR was run with 60 Vbeta primers and 13 Jbeta primers. TCRdb's table, derived via immunoSEQ multiplex PCR, lists solely in-frame clones and lacks some. The sample carries about 120,000 clones, roughly four fifths recorded once. Sequencing was carried out using PBMCs. The sequence came from a man in his forties or fifties in good health and CMV-seronegative. V is TRBV28 and J is TRBJ2-1; D perhaps matches TRBD1 (5 bases). Here the CDR3 reads CASRERTLLNEQFF. The CDR3, as DNA: TGTGCCAGCAGAGAAAGGACACTGTTAAATGAGCAGTTCTTC.